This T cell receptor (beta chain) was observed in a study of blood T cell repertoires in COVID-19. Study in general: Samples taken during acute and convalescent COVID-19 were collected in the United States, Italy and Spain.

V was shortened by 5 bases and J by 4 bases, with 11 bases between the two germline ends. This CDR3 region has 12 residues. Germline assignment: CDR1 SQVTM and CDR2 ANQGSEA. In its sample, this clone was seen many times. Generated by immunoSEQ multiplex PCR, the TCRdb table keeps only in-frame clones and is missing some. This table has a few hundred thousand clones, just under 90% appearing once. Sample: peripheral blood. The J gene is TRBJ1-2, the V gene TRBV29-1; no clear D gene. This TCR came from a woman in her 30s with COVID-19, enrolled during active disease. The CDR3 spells CSVQALRYGYTF. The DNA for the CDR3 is TGCAGCGTTCAGGCCCTCCGCTATGGCTACACCTTC.